The T cell receptor beta chain under discussion was sequenced for a study of T cell repertoires in cytomegalovirus infection. TCRdb redid the calling of the reads with MiXCR, one entry per CDR3 protein. The sample records roughly 51,000 distinct CDR3 sequences, roughly a fifth being singletons. Concerning this clonotype: The antigen is not known.

Study conclusions and caveats: HLA-C-restricted CMV clonotypes gave the most frequent clonotype in two of eight donors.

There are 12 residues in the CDR3. The V gene lost 1 base and the J gene lost 7 bases, with 7 bases spanning the gap. Germline V gives CDR1 SGHTA, CDR2 FQGNSA. The sequence was collected from a human donor in good health (CMV status not recorded). Some clones in this sample may be carry-over from other donors' samples. The sample in question was CD8+ T cells from cultured PBMCs, obtained from culture after CMV antigen stimulation. The J gene is TRBJ1-2, the V gene TRBV7-2, with D tentatively TRBD1 (5 bases). CDR3 sequence reads: CASSLDGAGYTF. The CDR3 region has the DNA TGTGCCAGCAGCTTAGATGGGGCTGGCTACACCTTC. The full variable domain, its missing parts supplied by reference TRBV7-2 and TRBJ1-2, is GAGVSQSPSNKVTEKGKDVELRCDPISGHTALYWYRQSLGQGLEFLIYFQGNSAPDKSGLPSDRFSAERTGGSVSTLTIQRTQQEDSAVYLCASSLDGAGYTFGSGTRLTVV.